This T cell receptor (beta chain) was sequenced for a study of blood T cell repertoires in COVID-19. About the study: Material from acute and convalescent COVID-19 was sourced from the United States, Italy and Spain.

Generated by immunoSEQ multiplex PCR, the TCRdb table keeps only in-frame clones and is missing some. The sample records about 91,000 clones, around nine tenths being singletons. V lost 5 bases to trimming and J lost 2 bases; unmatched junction nucleotides: 3. The CDR3 runs 14 residues. Germline V gives CDR1 MDHEN, CDR2 SYDVKM. This receptor was taken from a woman aged 80 or over with active COVID-19. Sequencing input: peripheral blood. J is TRBJ2-7 and V is TRBV28; 10 bases are a match to TRBD1. The CDR3 nucleotides read TGTGCCAGCAGTCCGACAGGGGGCCCCTACGAGCAGTACTTC. This codes for CASSPTGGPYEQYF.